The 21 T cell receptor beta chains reported below all come from one sample, sequenced in a study of cytomegalovirus exposure and HLA in healthy donors. Some clones are missing from TCRdb's copy, which holds only in-frame ones; the method was immunoSEQ multiplex PCR. Among approximately 130,000 clones listed, 70% to 90% were seen once. Sequencing was done on a sample of PBMCs. These receptors came from a young woman in good health and CMV-seronegative.

This chain joins TRBV19 and TRBJ1-5, with 8 nucleotides matching TRBD1. This CDR3 is 14 amino acids long. Germline V gene data show CDR1 as LNHDA and CDR2 as SQIVND (reference sequence). Trimming at V came to 7 bases and at J to 5 bases, leaving 7 bases not matched to a gene. The CDR3 DNA sequence: TGTGCCAGTAACATGGACAGGGCGCATCAGCCCCAGCATTTT. Translated: CASNMDRAHQPQHF.

The gene calls are TRBV9 and TRBJ2-7; unclear D gene. Germline V lookup: CDR1 SGDLS, CDR2 YYNGEE. Trimming left V 0 bases short and J 1 base short, with 11 bases between. The CDR3 is 15 residues long. The CDR3 spells CASSVAEVGSYEQYF. CDR3 sequence (DNA): TGTGCCAGCAGCGTAGCTGAGGTCGGATCCTACGAGCAGTACTTC.

The rearrangement uses TRBV9 and TRBJ1-1; no firm D call. The germline V gene encodes CDR1 SGDLS and CDR2 YYNGEE. Between the trimmed V and J ends, which lost 3 bases and 2 bases, there was a span of 8 bases. The CDR3 consists of 13 residues. CDR3 protein: CASSASLNTEAFF. The CDR3 DNA sequence: TGTGCCAGCAGCGCCTCCCTTAACACTGAAGCTTTCTTT.

This chain uses TRBV27 with TRBJ2-7; 8 positions agree with TRBD2. Germline CDR1 reads MNHEY; CDR2 reads SMNVEV (reference sequence). The CDR3 totals 16 residues. Losses at the gene ends were 5 bases for V and 4 bases for J; bases not matched to a gene: 13. Here the CDR3 reads CASSRSTGLASYEQYF. The CDR3, as DNA: TGTGCCAGCAGTCGATCGACTGGACTAGCTTCTTACGAGCAGTACTTC.

For the CDR3, the DNA is TGTGCCAGCAGTGGGCGGGGGGAGCAGGGGCATGGCTACACCTTC. Protein: CASSGRGEQGHGYTF. The chain combines TRBV6-1 with TRBJ1-2, with D possibly matching TRBD1 (6 bases). CDR1 and CDR2 from the germline V gene are MNHNS and SASEGT. CDR3 length: 15 residues. V was pared by 4 bases and J by 6 bases, with 18 bases between.

This chain joins TRBV6-6 and TRBJ1-2, with D possibly TRBD1 on 6 matching bases. The CDR3 loop spans 15 amino acids. CDR1 MNHNY and CDR2 SVGAGI come from the germline V gene (reference sequence). V gave up 2 bases and J gave up 0 bases, with 10 bases separating them. The DNA of the CDR3 is TGTGCCAGCAGTTACAACAGGGAACCTAACTATGGCTACACCTTC. It yields the protein CASSYNREPNYGYTF.

A single count supports this clone. The chain has TRBV15 and TRBJ2-7; TRBD1 matches at 8 bases. Trimming took 4 bases from V and 7 from J; bases not matched to a gene: 15. From germline, CDR1 is LNHNV and CDR2 YYDKDF (reference sequence). The CDR3 is 16 amino acids. CDR3 DNA sequence: TGTGCCACCAGCAAAAAACGGGATCAGGGGGCCCGGGAGCAGTACTTC. As protein: CATSKKRDQGAREQYF.

The chain is built from TRBV7-8 and TRBJ1-6; 10 bases map to TRBD1. The germline V gene has CDR1 SGHVS and CDR2 FQNEAQ. This CDR3 contains 16 residues. V shed 1 base, J shed 11 bases, and the junction held 8 bases outside the gene matches. Here the CDR3 DNA reads TGTGCCAGCAGCTTAGGGGGGACAGGGGCCTTTGCACCCCTCCACTTT. Protein product: CASSLGGTGAFAPLHF.

The chain has TRBV9 and TRBJ2-5; 12 bases line up with TRBD2. CDR1 and CDR2 from the germline V gene are SGDLS and YYNGEE. CDR3 size: 15 residues. The V gene end was trimmed by 3 bases and the J gene end by 5 bases; junction bases not matched to a gene: 5. CDR3 DNA: TGTGCCAGCAGCGGCGGACTAGCGGGACGGGAGACCCAGTACTTC. Protein product: CASSGGLAGRETQYF.

The rearrangement uses TRBV28 and TRBJ2-7, with D perhaps TRBD2 (6 bases). This CDR3 spans 14 amino acids. V lost 2 bases, J lost 5 bases, and 13 bases lay in between. Germline CDR1 and CDR2: MDHEN and SYDVKM. CDR3 nucleotide sequence: TGTGCCAGCAGTTTAAGGTCCGGGAGCAACGAGCAGTACTTC. Its translation is CASSLRSGSNEQYF.

This clone is a singleton in its sample. This chain links TRBV7-3 with TRBJ2-2; TRBD2 aligns across 8 bases. CDR1 SGHTA and CDR2 FQGTGA come from the germline V gene. V lost 2 bases and J lost 3; bases outside the gene matches: 5. The CDR3 has 16 residues. The DNA for the CDR3 is TGTGCCAGCAGCTTATTAGCGGGGACCGACACCGGGGAGCTGTTTTTT. It codes for CASSLLAGTDTGELFF. Full variable domain (missing parts from reference TRBV7-3 and TRBJ2-2): GAGVSQTPSNKVTEKGKYVELRCDPISGHTALYWYRQSLGQGPEFLIYFQGTGAADDSGLPNDRFFAVRPEGSVSTLKIQRTERGDSAVYLCASSLLAGTDTGELFFGEGSRLTVL.

This rearrangement joins TRBV7-9 to TRBJ2-7; TRBD1 aligns across 9 bases. Germline CDR1 is SEHNR and CDR2 is FQNEAQ (reference sequence). V lost 8 bases and J lost 2; bases outside the gene matches: 10. This CDR3 has 15 residues. The chain's CDR3 is CASGANRGQAYEQYF. CDR3 bases: TGTGCCAGCGGAGCTAACAGGGGGCAGGCCTACGAGCAGTACTTC.

The genes are TRBV15 and TRBJ1-5; no firm D call. The germline V gene encodes CDR1 LNHNV and CDR2 YYDKDF (reference sequence). V was shortened by 1 base and J by 6 bases, with 7 bases between the two germline ends. This CDR3 region has 13 residues. CDR3 DNA: TGTGCCACCAGCAGAGCGAGGGTTCAGCCCCAGCATTTT. It is translated as CATSRARVQPQHF.

The chain recombines TRBV4-2 with TRBJ2-2; 8 nucleotides line up with TRBD1. Germline values: CDR1 LGHNA, CDR2 YNFKEQ. The J segment lost 5 bases and the V segment lost 5 bases, leaving 7 bases of the junction unmatched. The CDR3 runs to 15 residues. The CDR3 protein is CASSLGQGRTGELFF. The CDR3 region has the DNA TGTGCCAGCAGCTTAGGACAGGGTAGGACCGGGGAGCTGTTTTTT.

The CDR3 DNA sequence: TGTGCCAGCAGCTTAGTTTCCGGGGGGGAGACCCAGTACTTC. It is translated as CASSLVSGGETQYF. The rearrangement joins TRBV7-7 to TRBJ2-5; 7 bases match TRBD2. V was pared by 1 base and J by 5 bases, with 4 bases of the junction left unmatched. CDR3 length: 14 residues. The germline gives CDR1 SSHAT, CDR2 FNYEAQ (reference sequence).

V gene TRBV30 combines with J gene TRBJ1-2, with TRBD1 matching over 7 bases. Germline V gene lookup returns CDR1 GTSNPN and CDR2 SVGIG (reference sequence). There are 14 residues in the CDR3. V was clipped by 0 bases and J by 4 bases; unmatched bases: 5. Here the CDR3 DNA reads TGTGCCTGGAGTGTACGCAGGGGGGTCTATGGCTACACCTTC. Its translation is CAWSVRRGVYGYTF.

V usage is TRBV5-1 and J usage is TRBJ1-3, with TRBD1 identical over 9 bases. This CDR3 has 18 residues. V shed 3 bases and J 1 base; nucleotides not matched to a gene: 11. Germline loops: CDR1 SGHRS, CDR2 YFSETQ. CDR3 region: CASSSLPQGAVSGNTIYF. CDR3 coding DNA: TGCGCCAGCAGCTCCCTACCACAGGGGGCAGTATCTGGAAACACCATATATTTT.

CDR3 in amino acids: CAWRRWSGETQYF. The CDR3 nucleotides read TGTGCCTGGAGGCGGTGGAGTGGGGAGACCCAGTACTTC. The chain couples TRBV30 to TRBJ2-5; D call uncertain. V was clipped by 3 bases and J by 5 bases, with 13 bases between them. Germline V CDR1 and CDR2: GTSNPN, SVGIG (reference sequence). The CDR3 loop spans 13 amino acids.

The sample holds one count of this clone. The chain employs TRBV5-1 and TRBJ2-2; possibly TRBD1 for D (6 bases). Trimming took off 0 bases at V and 5 bases at J, with 17 bases between the two ends. CDR1 is SGHRS, CDR2 YFSETQ, per germline. The CDR3 is made up of 17 amino acids. CDR3 DNA sequence: TGCGCCAGCAGCTTGGTGGCGGATCTGAGGGGGACCGGGGAGCTGTTTTTT. Encoded protein: CASSLVADLRGTGELFF.

The chain employs TRBV5-8 and TRBJ1-5, with 8 bases aligning to TRBD1. Germline assignment: CDR1 SGHTS and CDR2 YDEGEE. The length of the CDR3 is 15 residues. V dropped 0 bases and J dropped 6; count of bases not matched to a gene: 5. The CDR3 here is CASSLEQGGFQPQHF. The CDR3 nucleotides are TGTGCCAGCAGCTTGGAACAGGGGGGATTTCAGCCCCAGCATTTT.

This chain joins TRBV27 and TRBJ2-7; 10 nucleotides agree with TRBD1. The CDR3 totals 15 residues. CDR1 and CDR2 from the germline V gene are MNHEY and SMNVEV (reference sequence). V lost 4 bases to trimming and J lost 2 bases; unmatched junction nucleotides: 5. This chain's CDR3 is CASSSPTGGPYEQYF. As DNA, the CDR3 is TGTGCCAGCAGTTCCCCGACAGGGGGCCCCTACGAGCAGTACTTC.